This is a list of T cell receptor beta chains from one sample in a study of tumor-infiltrating lymphocytes in oesophageal squamous cell carcinoma. In TCRdb, the PCR reads were re-called with MiXCR into one record per CDR3 protein. The sample carries about 10,000 distinct CDR3 sequences, roughly three fifths recorded once. The sequenced sample consisted of esophageal tumor tissue. Receptors were obtained from a female donor with esophageal squamous cell carcinoma. CDR3s include the opening cysteine and the closing phenylalanine or tryptophan. A D gene is named only where the DNA matches it firmly. Size values are once, few and many counts, or a class for expanded clones, and some rows have none.

d_call j_call v_call clone_size cdr3_aa cdr3_nt
TRBD1 TRBJ2-7 TRBV7-9 many CASSLLGTGPYEQYF TGTGCCAGCAGCCTACTGGGGACAGGTCCCTACGAGCAGTACTTC
. TRBJ2-7 TRBV12-3/TRBV12-4 . CASSNLRDGTYEQYF TGTGCCAGCAGTAACCTCCGGGACGGGACCTACGAGCAGTACTTC
. TRBJ2-1 TRBV11-2 once CASSLSPNEQFF TGTGCCAGCAGCTTATCCCCCAATGAGCAGTTCTTC
TRBD1 TRBJ1-1 TRBV28 . CASSLGGQGAAITEAFF TGTGCCAGCAGTTTAGGGGGACAGGGGGCGGCCATCACTGAAGCTTTCTTT
TRBD1 TRBJ1-2 TRBV6-1 medium-sized CASSDSQGAGGYTF TGTGCCAGCAGTGATTCACAGGGGGCGGGTGGCTACACCTTC
TRBD2 TRBJ2-1 TRBV6-4 . CASSESSGSGNEQFF TGTGCCAGCAGTGAATCCAGCGGGAGTGGCAATGAGCAGTTCTTC
. TRBJ2-5 TRBV12-3/TRBV12-4 . CASNGGVLETQYF TGTGCCAGCAACGGAGGGGTCTTAGAGACCCAGTACTTC
TRBD2 TRBJ2-7 TRBV10-3 few CAISLGSGGYNEQYF TGTGCCATCAGTCTCGGGAGCGGGGGGTACAATGAGCAGTACTTC
TRBD1 TRBJ2-7 TRBV10-3 . CAISPHRTGANEQYF TGTGCCATCAGTCCACACCGGACAGGGGCCAATGAGCAGTACTTC
. TRBJ2-5 TRBV7-7 few CASSRGGGTKETQYF TGTGCTAGCAGCAGGGGGGGGGGGACCAAAGAGACCCAGTACTTC
. TRBJ1-2 TRBV5-1 many CASSSLLGNYGYTF TGCGCCAGCAGCTCGCTATTGGGTAACTATGGCTACACCTTC
. TRBJ2-1 TRBV7-7 large CASSPTSGPFGNEQFF TGTGCTAGCAGCCCGACTTCGGGGCCTTTCGGTAATGAGCAGTTCTTC
. TRBJ2-2 TRBV6-1 many CASSGTGELFF TGTGCCAGCAGTGGGACCGGGGAGCTGTTTTTT
TRBD1 TRBJ2-7 TRBV28 . CASMSPTGGNEQYF TGTGCCAGCATGAGCCCGACAGGGGGGAACGAGCAGTACTTC
TRBD2 TRBJ2-7 TRBV12-5 . CASGSSGGAYF TGTGCTAGTGGTTCAAGCGGGGGGGCGTACTTC
. TRBJ2-1 TRBV7-6 few CASSPPIAQQQFF TGTGCCAGCAGCCCCCCTATTGCACAACAGCAGTTCTTC
. TRBJ2-2 TRBV2 . CASSVGAGELFF TGTGCCAGCAGTGTAGGGGCCGGGGAGCTGTTTTTT
. TRBJ2-7 TRBV12-3/TRBV12-4 . CASSFGSGQSYEQYF TGTGCCAGCAGTTTCGGCTCAGGGCAGTCCTACGAGCAGTACTTC
TRBD1 TRBJ1-6 TRBV7-3 . CASSLRDRSNSPLHF TGTGCCAGCAGCCTCCGGGACAGGAGTAATTCACCCCTCCACTTC
. TRBJ2-7 TRBV7-9 large CASSLQGTSNSPLHF TGTGCCAGCAGCTTACAGGGTACATCTAATTCACCCCTCCACTTC
. TRBJ2-5 TRBV7-2 . CASSLEFSETQYF TGTGCCAGCAGCCTCGAGTTCAGCGAGACCCAGTACTTC
. TRBJ2-7 TRBV7-3 . CASSSIRTLTGGRAYEQYF TGTGCCAGCAGCTCGATCCGTACCCTGACAGGTGGTAGGGCCTACGAGCAGTACTTC
. TRBJ1-3 TRBV7-3 medium-sized CASKEGSGNTIYF TGTGCCAGCAAAGAGGGCTCTGGAAACACCATATATTTT
. TRBJ2-7 TRBV7-3 medium-sized CASSLGGWGEQYF TGTGCCAGCAGCTTAGGGGGGTGGGGTGAGCAGTACTTC
. TRBJ2-5 TRBV10-3 medium-sized CATREGEDRETQYF TGTGCCACCAGGGAGGGGGAGGATCGGGAGACCCAGTACTTC
TRBD1 TRBJ1-1 TRBV12-3/TRBV12-4 . CASSRITGTGLNTEAFF TGTGCCAGCAGTCGAATCACCGGGACAGGGTTAAACACTGAAGCTTTCTTT
. TRBJ2-3 TRBV7-2 many CASSLAGRGSTDTQYF TGTGCCAGCAGCTTGGCGGGGCGAGGTAGCACAGATACGCAGTATTTT
. TRBJ1-5 TRBV6-8 . CASTLDSYSNQPQHF TGTGCCAGCACCCTGGACAGCTATAGCAATCAGCCCCAGCATTTT
. TRBJ2-1 TRBV7-3 few CASSLNYGNEQFF TGTGCCAGCAGCTTAAATTATGGGAATGAGCAGTTCTTC
. TRBJ2-7 TRBV7-2 . CASSLSWTAYEQYF TGTGCCAGCAGCTTATCTTGGACAGCCTACGAGCAGTACTTC
. TRBJ2-1 TRBV7-8 . CASTTTGESVNEQFF TGTGCCAGCACCACGACGGGGGAAAGTGTCAATGAGCAGTTCTTC
. TRBJ2-5 TRBV7-6 . CASSLTRYNEQYF TGTGCCAGCAGCTTAACCAGATACAATGAGCAGTACTTC
. TRBJ2-1 TRBV12-3/TRBV12-4 once CASSRTGSYNEQFF TGTGCCAGCAGCCGGACGGGCTCCTACAATGAGCAGTTCTTC
TRBD2 TRBJ2-1 TRBV6-2/TRBV6-3 . CASSYSKATSGYNEQFF TGTGCCAGCAGTTACTCGAAAGCCACTAGCGGTTACAATGAGCAGTTCTTC
TRBD1 TRBJ1-1 TRBV5-1 many CASSWDRSSGMNTEAFF TGCGCCAGCAGCTGGGACAGGTCCTCGGGGATGAACACTGAAGCTTTCTTT
. TRBJ2-4 TRBV7-2 . CASSFFLRQTKNIQYF TGTGCCAGCAGCTTTTTCCTCCGACAGACCAAAAACATTCAGTACTTC
. TRBJ2-7 TRBV7-2 . CASSASLSSAEQYF TGTGCCAGCAGCGCCTCACTAAGTAGTGCCGAGCAGTACTTC
TRBD2 TRBJ2-1 TRBV7-6 . CASSSRLAGYNEQFF TGTGCCAGCAGCTCCAGACTAGCGGGATACAATGAGCAGTTCTTC
. TRBJ2-3 TRBV12-3/TRBV12-4 once CASSLVIGGTDTQYF TGTGCCAGCAGTTTAGTGATTGGGGGCACAGATACGCAGTATTTT
TRBD1 TRBJ2-1 TRBV7-9 few CASRGTGGLDEQFF TGTGCCAGCAGAGGGACAGGGGGACTCGATGAGCAGTTCTTC
TRBD1 TRBJ1-1 TRBV29-1 many CSIWVFGQGDTEAFF TGCAGCATTTGGGTCTTCGGACAGGGGGACACTGAAGCTTTCTTT
TRBD1 TRBJ2-2 TRBV6-1 once CASRQWTGVGGELFF TGTGCCAGCAGACAGTGGACAGGGGTCGGCGGGGAGCTGTTTTTT
TRBD1 TRBJ2-1 TRBV6-1 few CASSEARGRNYEQLF TGTGCCAGCAGTGAAGCCAGGGGGCGCAACTACGAGCAGTTATTC
TRBD2 TRBJ2-1 TRBV7-2 medium-sized CASSSGLVGYNEQFF TGTGCCAGCAGCAGCGGACTAGTTGGGTACAATGAGCAGTTCTTC
. TRBJ1-6 TRBV11-2 . CASSFSRRNEQYF TGTGCCAGCAGCTTTTCCCGAAGGAATGAGCAGTACTTT